The present TCR beta chain was sequenced within a study of T cells after yellow fever vaccination. Study at large: Libraries from low-cell-number fractions were prepared with the SMART-Seq v4 Ultra Low Input RNA kit.

From the 5' RACE reads, TCRdb called clonotypes with MiXCR, one entry per CDR3 protein. The sample has 510,000 or so distinct CDR3 sequences, 15% to 20% seen once. This clonotype was seen a few times. As yet, its antigen is unknown. V was trimmed by 6 bases and J by 6 bases, leaving 9 bases between them. This CDR3 is built from 11 residues. CDR1 is SNHLY, CDR2 FYNNEI, per germline. Study findings and constraints: Abundant contaminating clonotypes from the bulk population could appear in FACS-sorted repertoires.

This clonotype was sampled from a man aged 30 to 45 who received the YFV17D yellow fever vaccine. The chain joins TRBV2 to TRBJ2-7; D not certain. The input for sequencing was PBMCs, taken 15 days after the yellow fever booster vaccination. In DNA, the CDR3 is TGTGCCAGCAGGTACTACGGCGAGCAGTACTTC. Residues: CASRYYGEQYF.